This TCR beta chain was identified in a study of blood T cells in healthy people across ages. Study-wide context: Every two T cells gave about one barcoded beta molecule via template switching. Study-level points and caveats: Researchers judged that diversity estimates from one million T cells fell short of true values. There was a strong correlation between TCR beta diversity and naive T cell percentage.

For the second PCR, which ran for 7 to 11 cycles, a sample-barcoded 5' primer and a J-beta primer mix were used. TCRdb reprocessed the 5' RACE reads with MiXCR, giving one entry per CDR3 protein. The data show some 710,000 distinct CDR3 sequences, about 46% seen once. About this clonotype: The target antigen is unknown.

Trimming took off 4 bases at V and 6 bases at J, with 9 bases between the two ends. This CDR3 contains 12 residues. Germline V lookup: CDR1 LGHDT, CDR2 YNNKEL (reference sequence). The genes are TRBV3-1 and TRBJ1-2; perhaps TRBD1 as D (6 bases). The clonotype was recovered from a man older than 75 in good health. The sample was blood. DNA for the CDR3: TGTGCCAGCAGCCTCAGGGGTAATGGCTACACCTTC. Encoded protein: CASSLRGNGYTF.